This T cell receptor beta chain came from a study of blood T cell repertoires in COVID-19. Study details: T cells, B-cell-depleted T cells, or PBMCs supplied cDNA or gDNA.

The CDR3 sequence is 15 residues long. The ends lost 1 base at V and 3 bases at J; junction bases unmatched: 4. The germline gives CDR1 SGHTA, CDR2 FQGNSA. The assay was immunoSEQ multiplex PCR, and TCRdb's table has in-frame clones only and misses some. Of 150,000 or so clones detected, 88% appear once; the ten largest clones hold approximately 2.4%. The sequence was obtained from a woman aged 70 to 79 with acute or convalescent COVID-19. This chain connects TRBV7-2 to TRBJ1-2; 8 bases map to TRBD1. The sample was peripheral blood. The DNA of the CDR3 is TGTGCCAGCAGCTTAGATGCAGGGGGCGACTATGGCTACACCTTC. This translates into CASSLDAGGDYGYTF.